The clone carrying this T cell receptor (beta chain) showed up just a few times. Its antigen is as yet unknown. Germline and genes: mouse. From the germline J gene comes the end of the CDR3, since the read stops 4 residues before it. Other DNA sequences from this sample encode an identical CDR3 as well. The sequencing template was cDNA reverse transcribed from extracted RNA. Clones were read by immunoSEQ multiplex PCR, and TCRdb kept only the in-frame ones, dropping some. The sample contains under 350,000 clones, none of them singletons. This CDR3 region has 11 residues. The V end lost 5 bases, the J end lost 5 bases, and 5 bases lay between the germline ends. Germline V lookup: CDR1 FNHDT, CDR2 SITEND (reference sequence). This sample is part of a study of CD8+ T cells in alopecia areata. Study background: Skin was taken from 6-12-month-old C3H/HeJ graft donors that had spontaneous alopecia and grafted onto approximately 7-10-week-old female C3H/HeJ mice.

Overall study results and limits: Greater clonality was observed in lesional scalp samples, especially alopecia totalis/universalis, versus normal scalp. In scalp samples, resident alphabeta T cells of normal skin are also sequenced. Mouse data revealed clearer TCR sharing than patient data did, a gap possibly tied to HLA.

Cells from pooled cutaneous lymph nodes were sorted by CD4, CD8alpha, NKG2D, NKG2ACE and other markers. What was sequenced was CD4+ T cells sorted from a lymph node. The receptor was isolated from a C3H/HeJ mouse with alopecia areata. The strain's MHC type: H2-k. This chain joins TRBV19 and TRBJ2-1, with no clear D. The CDR3 spells CASSTNAEQFF. CDR3 DNA, as far as it was read: TGTGCCAGCAGCACAAATGCT.